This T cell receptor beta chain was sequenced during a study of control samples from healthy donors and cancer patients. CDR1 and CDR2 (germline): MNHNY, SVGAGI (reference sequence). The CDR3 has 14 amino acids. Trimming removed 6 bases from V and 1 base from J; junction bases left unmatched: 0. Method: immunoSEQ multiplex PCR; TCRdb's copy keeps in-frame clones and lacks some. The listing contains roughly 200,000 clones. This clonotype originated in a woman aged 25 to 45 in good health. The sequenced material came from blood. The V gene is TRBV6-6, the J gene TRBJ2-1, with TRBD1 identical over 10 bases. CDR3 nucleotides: TGTGCCAGCAGGGGACAGGGGTCCTACAATGAGCAGTTCTTC. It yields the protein CASRGQGSYNEQFF.